Listed here is a single TCR beta chain. Its specificity is unknown. This entry comes from a study of CD8+CD57+ T cells in acquired aplastic anemia. On the study more broadly: Sorted CD4+ and CD8+ cells gave a mean 3.2 ug DNA, range about 0.17 to 27.4 ug. Healthy donor CD4+ cell samples had a mean of roughly 9.9 million reads.

V dropped 8 bases and J dropped 1; count of bases not matched to a gene: 16. Germline assignment: CDR1 SSHAT and CDR2 FNYEAQ (reference sequence). CDR3 length: 18 residues. Genomic DNA constituted the template upon which TCR beta VDJ and CDR3 profiling was performed. TCRdb re-called the reads through MiXCR, storing one row per CDR3 protein. This table holds about 160,000 distinct CDR3 sequences, approximately 40% found once. Study findings and constraints: The study found no significant CD8+ Simpson's diversity difference between patients and controls.

Source material: sorted CD4+, CD8+, or CD8+CD57+ T cells (not recorded which) from PBMCs. The TCR sequence derives from a human donor in good health. V gene TRBV7-7 combines with J gene TRBJ2-2; 7 nucleotides agree with TRBD1. The CDR3 region is CASGVGGRGRVNTGELFF. In nucleotides, the CDR3 is TGTGCCAGCGGCGTAGGGGGCAGGGGAAGGGTGAACACCGGGGAGCTGTTTTTT. Full variable domain (rest looked up from reference TRBV7-7 and TRBJ2-2): GAGVSQSPRYKVTKRGQDVTLRCDPISSHATLYWYQQALGQGPEFLTYFNYEAQPDKSGLPSDRFSAERPEGSISTLTIQRTEQRDSAMYRCASGVGGRGRVNTGELFFGEGSRLTVL.